This T cell receptor beta chain was sequenced for a study of T cell responses to AZD1222 COVID-19 vaccine. The study, taken as a whole, reports: Epitopes outside B.1.351 and B.1.1.7 mutated regions reportedly drew nearly half of spike TCRs.

About this clone: Its matching antigen is unknown.

The germline CDR1 and CDR2 sequences are SGHNT and YYREEE (reference sequence). Trimming removed 2 bases from V and 10 bases from J; junction bases left unmatched: 3. The CDR3 runs 12 residues. Libraries were prepared by immunoSEQ multiplex PCR; TCRdb keeps only in-frame clonotypes and omits some of them. The sample holds some 160,000 clones, around 90% seen once. V gene TRBV5-4 combines with J gene TRBJ2-1, with 7 positions matching TRBD2. Sample: peripheral blood, taken 28 days after the second AZD1222 dose. This TCR was sampled from an adult who received the AZD1222 COVID-19 vaccine. CDR3 nucleotides: TGTGCCAGCAGCTTCCCGGGAGGAGAGCAGTTCTTC. It codes for CASSFPGGEQFF. Drawing the rest from reference TRBV5-4 and TRBJ2-1, the complete variable domain is ETGVTQSPTHLIKTRGQQVTLRCSSQSGHNTVSWYQQALGQGPQFIFQYYREEENGRGNFPPRFSGLQFPNYSSELNVNALELDDSALYLCASSFPGGEQFFGPGTRLTVL.